This paragraph covers one TCR beta chain sequence. Ranging in age from roughly 6 to 100, the donors were healthy Caucasian individuals from Russia. This sample was included in a study of blood T cells in healthy people across ages. Germline V lookup: CDR1 SGHTA, CDR2 FQGNSA. CDR3 length: 14 residues. V lost 5 bases and J lost 7; bases outside the gene matches: 5. Next came a second PCR, run for about 7 to 11 cycles, which used a sample-barcoded 5' primer along with a J-beta primer mix. Samples each returned at least 2.5 million CDR3-containing paired-end reads. MiXCR, applied by TCRdb to the 5' RACE reads, yields one record per CDR3 protein. This table holds under 750,000 distinct CDR3 sequences, roughly 43% found once.

The receptor was derived from a man older than 75 in good health. Material: blood. The rearrangement links TRBV7-2 to TRBJ1-6; 7 nucleotides align to TRBD1. CDR3 amino acids: CASSTGTVNSPLHF. The CDR3 nucleotides are TGTGCCAGCAGCACGGGGACAGTAAATTCACCCCTCCACTTT. Looking up the rest from reference TRBV7-2 and TRBJ1-6 gives the full variable domain: GAGVSQSPSNKVTEKGKDVELRCDPISGHTALYWYRQSLGQGLEFLIYFQGNSAPDKSGLPSDRFSAERTGGSVSTLTIQRTQQEDSAVYLCASSTGTVNSPLHFGNGTRLTVT.